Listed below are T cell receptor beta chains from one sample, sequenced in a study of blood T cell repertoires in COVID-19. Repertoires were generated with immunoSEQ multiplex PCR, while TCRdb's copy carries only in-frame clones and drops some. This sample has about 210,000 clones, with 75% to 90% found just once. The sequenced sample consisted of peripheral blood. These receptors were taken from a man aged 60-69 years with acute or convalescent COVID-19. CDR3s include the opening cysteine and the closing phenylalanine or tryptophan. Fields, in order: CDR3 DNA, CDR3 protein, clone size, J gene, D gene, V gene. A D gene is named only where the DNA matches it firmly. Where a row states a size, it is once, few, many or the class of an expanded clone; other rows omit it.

cdr3_nt: TGTGCCAGCAGCGGGACTAGCCGAACGGAGACCCAGTACTTC
cdr3_aa: CASSGTSRTETQYF
clone_size: .
j_call: TRBJ2-5
d_call: TRBD2
v_call: TRBV27

cdr3_nt: TGCGCCAGCAGCTTGGGGACAGGGGGTCGGAATGAGCAGTTCTTC
cdr3_aa: CASSLGTGGRNEQFF
clone_size: once
j_call: TRBJ2-1
d_call: TRBD1
v_call: TRBV5-1

cdr3_nt: TGTGCCAGCAGTTCAGGACAGGGGGGGAATTCACCCCTCCACTTT
cdr3_aa: CASSSGQGGNSPLHF
clone_size: .
j_call: TRBJ1-6
d_call: TRBD1
v_call: TRBV6-5

cdr3_nt: TGTGCCAGTATCCCCGGACAGGGGGCGCGGTGGGGGAACTATGGCTACACCTTC
cdr3_aa: CASIPGQGARWGNYGYTF
clone_size: .
j_call: TRBJ1-2
d_call: TRBD1
v_call: TRBV19

cdr3_nt: TGTGCCAGCAAAAGGGACAGGATCTCCTACAATGAGCAGTTCTTC
cdr3_aa: CASKRDRISYNEQFF
clone_size: .
j_call: TRBJ2-1
d_call: TRBD1
v_call: TRBV6-1

cdr3_nt: TGTGCCACCAGACAGGGCAACACCGGGGAGCTGTTTTTT
cdr3_aa: CATRQGNTGELFF
clone_size: .
j_call: TRBJ2-2
d_call: .
v_call: TRBV24-1

cdr3_nt: TGTGCCAGTAGTATAGCTAGCGGGAGTAGGGAGCAGTACTTC
cdr3_aa: CASSIASGSREQYF
clone_size: .
j_call: TRBJ2-7
d_call: TRBD2
v_call: TRBV19

cdr3_nt: TGCGCCAGCAGCCAAGATCTCTCCGGTGAGGACTATGGCTACACCTTC
cdr3_aa: CASSQDLSGEDYGYTF
clone_size: .
j_call: TRBJ1-2
d_call: .
v_call: TRBV4-3

cdr3_nt: TGTGCCAGCAGCTTAAGTCCCGGCTCCTACGAGCAGTACTTC
cdr3_aa: CASSLSPGSYEQYF
clone_size: .
j_call: TRBJ2-7
d_call: .
v_call: TRBV7-3

cdr3_nt: TGTGCCAGCAGTTTAGGACAGCGCACAGATACGCAGTATTTT
cdr3_aa: CASSLGQRTDTQYF
clone_size: .
j_call: TRBJ2-3
d_call: .
v_call: TRBV28

cdr3_nt: TGCGCCAGCAGCTGGCTAGCGGGCAACAATGAGCAGTTCTTC
cdr3_aa: CASSWLAGNNEQFF
clone_size: few
j_call: TRBJ2-1
d_call: TRBD2
v_call: TRBV5-1

cdr3_nt: TGTGCCAGCAGCGAGCGGGAGGACGGGGCAGATACGCAGTATTTT
cdr3_aa: CASSEREDGADTQYF
clone_size: .
j_call: TRBJ2-3
d_call: TRBD2
v_call: TRBV6-6

cdr3_nt: TGTGCCAGCAGTTTGAGGGCGGGAGCGAACACCGGGGAGCTGTTTTTT
cdr3_aa: CASSLRAGANTGELFF
clone_size: .
j_call: TRBJ2-2
d_call: TRBD2
v_call: TRBV6-5

cdr3_nt: TGTGCCAGCAGCTCTGCCAGGGCGAGCTCCTATAATTCACCCCTCCACTTT
cdr3_aa: CASSSARASSYNSPLHF
clone_size: .
j_call: TRBJ1-6
d_call: .
v_call: TRBV5-6

cdr3_nt: TGCGCCAGCAGCTGGTCGGACACGAGGTATGAAGCTTTCTTT
cdr3_aa: CASSWSDTRYEAFF
clone_size: few
j_call: TRBJ1-1
d_call: .
v_call: TRBV5-1

cdr3_nt: TGTGCTAGTGCGACGGGGGCAACTAATGAAAAACTGTTTTTT
cdr3_aa: CASATGATNEKLFF
clone_size: .
j_call: TRBJ1-4
d_call: .
v_call: TRBV12-5

cdr3_nt: TGTGCCAGCAGGATAGGACTACCGAACACCGGGGAGCTGTTTTTT
cdr3_aa: CASRIGLPNTGELFF
clone_size: .
j_call: TRBJ2-2
d_call: .
v_call: TRBV6-4

cdr3_nt: TGTGCCAGCAACGGACAGGGTTTCGCTGAAGCTTTCTTT
cdr3_aa: CASNGQGFAEAFF
clone_size: .
j_call: TRBJ1-1
d_call: TRBD1
v_call: TRBV27

cdr3_nt: TGCGCCAGCAGTCAACGACAGGGGGCTGGTCAGCCCCAGCATTTT
cdr3_aa: CASSQRQGAGQPQHF
clone_size: .
j_call: TRBJ1-5
d_call: TRBD1
v_call: TRBV23-1

cdr3_nt: TGTGCCAGCAGCCCTCGGGGTGAGACCCAGTACTTC
cdr3_aa: CASSPRGETQYF
clone_size: .
j_call: TRBJ2-5
d_call: .
v_call: TRBV12-3/TRBV12-4

cdr3_nt: TGTGCCAGCATCATAGGACTAGCGGGATACAATGAGCAGTTCTTC
cdr3_aa: CASIIGLAGYNEQFF
clone_size: few
j_call: TRBJ2-1
d_call: TRBD2
v_call: TRBV6-5

cdr3_nt: TGTGCCAGCAGCCGCATACCCGGGGACAATCAGCCCCAGCATTTT
cdr3_aa: CASSRIPGDNQPQHF
clone_size: few
j_call: TRBJ1-5
d_call: .
v_call: TRBV3-1/TRBV3-2

cdr3_nt: TGTGCCAGCAGCTTAGGCGGGGGGCCGTACGAGCAGTACTTC
cdr3_aa: CASSLGGGPYEQYF
clone_size: .
j_call: TRBJ2-7
d_call: TRBD2
v_call: TRBV7-2

cdr3_nt: TGTGCCAGCAGACAGGTCGATAATGAAAAACTGTTTTTT
cdr3_aa: CASRQVDNEKLFF
clone_size: .
j_call: TRBJ1-4
d_call: .
v_call: TRBV5-6

cdr3_nt: TGTGCCAGCAGTCCCCCCGAGAGCTCCTACGAGCAGTACTTC
cdr3_aa: CASSPPESSYEQYF
clone_size: .
j_call: TRBJ2-7
d_call: .
v_call: TRBV6-2/TRBV6-3

cdr3_nt: TGTGCCTTGGGCGGCGGGAGCTCCTACGAGCAGTACTTC
cdr3_aa: CALGGGSSYEQYF
clone_size: many
j_call: TRBJ2-7
d_call: TRBD2
v_call: TRBV30

cdr3_nt: TGTGCCAGCAGCTTAACGACAGGGTACACCATATATTTT
cdr3_aa: CASSLTTGYTIYF
clone_size: .
j_call: TRBJ1-3
d_call: TRBD1
v_call: TRBV11-2

cdr3_nt: TGTGCCAGCAGTAAAGGGGGGGGCCGCCGGAACACTGAAGCTTTCTTT
cdr3_aa: CASSKGGGRRNTEAFF
clone_size: .
j_call: TRBJ1-1
d_call: .
v_call: TRBV6-1

cdr3_nt: TGTGCCAGCAGCTTGGGGGTAGGGACAGGAATGCTGAATGAGCAGTTCTTC
cdr3_aa: CASSLGVGTGMLNEQFF
clone_size: few
j_call: TRBJ2-1
d_call: TRBD1
v_call: TRBV5-6

cdr3_nt: TGTGCCAGCAGGAAACTAGCGGGGGCTAACTACGAGCAGTACTTC
cdr3_aa: CASRKLAGANYEQYF
clone_size: .
j_call: TRBJ2-7
d_call: TRBD2
v_call: TRBV7-8

cdr3_nt: TGCGCCAGCAGTCCCGCCCGGGACTACAATCAGCCCCAGCATTTT
cdr3_aa: CASSPARDYNQPQHF
clone_size: .
j_call: TRBJ1-5
d_call: .
v_call: TRBV10-1

cdr3_nt: TGCAGTACCGGGACAGCTTATGGCTACACCTTC
cdr3_aa: CSTGTAYGYTF
clone_size: once
j_call: TRBJ1-2
d_call: TRBD1
v_call: TRBV20-1

cdr3_nt: TGTGCCAGCTCACGCAGCAGGGGGGAGACCCAGTACTTC
cdr3_aa: CASSRSRGETQYF
clone_size: few
j_call: TRBJ2-5
d_call: TRBD1
v_call: TRBV18

cdr3_nt: TGTGCCAGCAGCTTTTTCGAGTCCACCACAGATACGCAGTATTTT
cdr3_aa: CASSFFESTTDTQYF
clone_size: .
j_call: TRBJ2-3
d_call: .
v_call: TRBV5-5

cdr3_nt: TGCGCCAGCAGCCGACAAATGGGACAGACCCCATCTAAGCAGTACTTC
cdr3_aa: CASSRQMGQTPSKQYF
clone_size: .
j_call: TRBJ2-7
d_call: TRBD1
v_call: TRBV23-1

cdr3_nt: TGTGCCAGCAGCCCAGGGGGGAACCTGAACACTGAAGCTTTCTTT
cdr3_aa: CASSPGGNLNTEAFF
clone_size: .
j_call: TRBJ1-1
d_call: TRBD1
v_call: TRBV9

cdr3_nt: TGCAGCGTTCAAAGGTGGGGACAGGAACATGGCTACACCTTC
cdr3_aa: CSVQRWGQEHGYTF
clone_size: once
j_call: TRBJ1-2
d_call: TRBD1
v_call: TRBV29-1

cdr3_nt: TGCGCCAGCAGCTTGGAAAGCAGGGGACGCACAGATACGCAGTATTTT
cdr3_aa: CASSLESRGRTDTQYF
clone_size: .
j_call: TRBJ2-3
d_call: .
v_call: TRBV5-1

cdr3_nt: TGTGCCAGCAGCCCGGGACTAGCACATGAGCAGTTCTTC
cdr3_aa: CASSPGLAHEQFF
clone_size: .
j_call: TRBJ2-1
d_call: TRBD2
v_call: TRBV7-8

cdr3_nt: TGTGCCAGCAGCCTAGGACTACAGGGGGCGGCTGGGGCCAACGTCCTGACTTTC
cdr3_aa: CASSLGLQGAAGANVLTF
clone_size: .
j_call: TRBJ2-6
d_call: TRBD1
v_call: TRBV3-1/TRBV3-2

cdr3_nt: TGTGCCAGTAGATCACCTGCCGGGGAAGCCGGGGAGCTGTTTTTT
cdr3_aa: CASRSPAGEAGELFF
clone_size: .
j_call: TRBJ2-2
d_call: .
v_call: TRBV6-5

cdr3_nt: TGCGCCAGCAGCCGTCTACAGAGCACAGATACGCAGTATTTT
cdr3_aa: CASSRLQSTDTQYF
clone_size: .
j_call: TRBJ2-3
d_call: .
v_call: TRBV4-1

cdr3_nt: TGTGCCAGCAGCTTAGATGGACAGACTTTCTACGAGCAGTACTTC
cdr3_aa: CASSLDGQTFYEQYF
clone_size: few
j_call: TRBJ2-7
d_call: .
v_call: TRBV7-2

cdr3_nt: TGTGCCAGCAGCGCCAGACAGGGACCTTATGGAAACACCATATATTTT
cdr3_aa: CASSARQGPYGNTIYF
clone_size: .
j_call: TRBJ1-3
d_call: TRBD1
v_call: TRBV9

cdr3_nt: TGTGCCAGCAGCTTAGTGGGACACAATGGCTACACCTTC
cdr3_aa: CASSLVGHNGYTF
clone_size: .
j_call: TRBJ1-2
d_call: .
v_call: TRBV11-2

cdr3_nt: TGCGCCAGCAGCCAAGTCCTCAGCGGCCAAAGTACAGATACGCAGTATTTT
cdr3_aa: CASSQVLSGQSTDTQYF
clone_size: .
j_call: TRBJ2-3
d_call: .
v_call: TRBV4-1